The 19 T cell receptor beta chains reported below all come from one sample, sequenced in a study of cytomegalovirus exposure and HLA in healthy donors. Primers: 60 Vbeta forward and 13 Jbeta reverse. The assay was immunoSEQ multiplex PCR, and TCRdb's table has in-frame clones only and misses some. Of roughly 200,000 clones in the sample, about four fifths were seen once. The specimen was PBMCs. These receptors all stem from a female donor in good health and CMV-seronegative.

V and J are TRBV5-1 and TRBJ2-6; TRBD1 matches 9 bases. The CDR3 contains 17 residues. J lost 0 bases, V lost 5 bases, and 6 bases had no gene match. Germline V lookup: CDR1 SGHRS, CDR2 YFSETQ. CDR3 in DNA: TGCGCCAGCAGTGTGACAGGGGGTACCTCTGGGGCCAACGTCCTGACTTTC. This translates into CASSVTGGTSGANVLTF.

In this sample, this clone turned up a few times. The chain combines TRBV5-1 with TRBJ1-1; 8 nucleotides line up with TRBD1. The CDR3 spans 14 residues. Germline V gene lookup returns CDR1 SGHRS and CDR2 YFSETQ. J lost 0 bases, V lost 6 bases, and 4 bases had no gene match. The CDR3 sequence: CASNRGTMNTEAFF. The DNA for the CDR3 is TGCGCCAGCAACAGGGGGACCATGAACACTGAAGCTTTCTTT.

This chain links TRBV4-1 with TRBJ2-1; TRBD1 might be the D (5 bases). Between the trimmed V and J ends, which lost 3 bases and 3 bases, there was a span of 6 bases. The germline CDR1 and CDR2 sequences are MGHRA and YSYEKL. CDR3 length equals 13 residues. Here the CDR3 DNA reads TGCGCCAGCAGCCAGACAGACTACAATGAGCAGTTCTTC. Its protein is CASSQTDYNEQFF.

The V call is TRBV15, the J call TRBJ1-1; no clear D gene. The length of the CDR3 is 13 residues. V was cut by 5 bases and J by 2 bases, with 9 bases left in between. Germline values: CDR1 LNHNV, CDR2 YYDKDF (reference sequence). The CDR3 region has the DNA TGTGCCACCAGCGTGGGCGCTAACACTGAAGCTTTCTTT. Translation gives CATSVGANTEAFF.

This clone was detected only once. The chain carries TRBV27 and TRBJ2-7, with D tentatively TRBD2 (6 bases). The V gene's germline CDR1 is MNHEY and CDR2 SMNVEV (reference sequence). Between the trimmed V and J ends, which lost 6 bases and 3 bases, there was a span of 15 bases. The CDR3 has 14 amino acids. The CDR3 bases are TGTGCCAGCAGGGAAACGGGAGATTACTACGAGCAGTACTTC. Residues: CASRETGDYYEQYF.

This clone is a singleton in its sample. As DNA, the CDR3 is TGTGCCAGCAGCTTAAGTTCCGGGCGACAGGGACACGATCGAAGCTACACAGATACGCAGTATTTT. Its protein product is CASSLSSGRQGHDRSYTDTQYF. This chain joins TRBV7-8 and TRBJ2-3; TRBD1 aligns across 7 bases. Germline CDR1 reads SGHVS; CDR2 reads FQNEAQ. The CDR3 is 22 residues long. Germline trimming cut 2 bases from V and 2 bases from J; bases unmatched to any gene: 25.

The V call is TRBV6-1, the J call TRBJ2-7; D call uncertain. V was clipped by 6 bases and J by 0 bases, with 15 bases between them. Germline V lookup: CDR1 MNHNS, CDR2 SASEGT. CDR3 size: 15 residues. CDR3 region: CASRVTLEYSYEQYF. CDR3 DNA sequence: TGTGCCAGCAGAGTCACCCTCGAGTACTCCTACGAGCAGTACTTC.

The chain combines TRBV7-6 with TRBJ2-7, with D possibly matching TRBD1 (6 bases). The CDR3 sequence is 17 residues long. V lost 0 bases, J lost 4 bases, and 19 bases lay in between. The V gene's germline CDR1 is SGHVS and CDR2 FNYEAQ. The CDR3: CASSLAFDRSGTYEQYF. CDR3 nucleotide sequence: TGTGCCAGCAGCTTAGCATTTGACAGGTCCGGTACTTACGAGCAGTACTTC.

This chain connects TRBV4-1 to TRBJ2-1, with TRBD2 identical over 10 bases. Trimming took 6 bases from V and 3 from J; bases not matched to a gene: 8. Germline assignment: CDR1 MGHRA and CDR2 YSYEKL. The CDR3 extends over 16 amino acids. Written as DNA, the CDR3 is TGCGCCAGCAGATCCCCCGGGACTAGCGACTACAATGAGCAGTTCTTC. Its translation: CASRSPGTSDYNEQFF.

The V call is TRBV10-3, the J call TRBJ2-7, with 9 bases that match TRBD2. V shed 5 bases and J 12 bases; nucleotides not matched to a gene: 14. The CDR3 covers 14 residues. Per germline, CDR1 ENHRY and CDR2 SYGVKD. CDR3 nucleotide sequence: TGTGCCATCAGTAATAGCGGGGGTGACTGGGGCACGTACTTC. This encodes CAISNSGGDWGTYF.

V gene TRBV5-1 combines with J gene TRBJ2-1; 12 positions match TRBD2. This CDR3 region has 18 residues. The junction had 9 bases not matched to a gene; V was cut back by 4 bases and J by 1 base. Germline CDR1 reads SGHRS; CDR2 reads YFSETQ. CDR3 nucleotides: TGCGCCAGCAGCCCGTTTTCCGGGACTAGCGGGTCCTACAATGAGCAGTTCTTC. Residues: CASSPFSGTSGSYNEQFF.

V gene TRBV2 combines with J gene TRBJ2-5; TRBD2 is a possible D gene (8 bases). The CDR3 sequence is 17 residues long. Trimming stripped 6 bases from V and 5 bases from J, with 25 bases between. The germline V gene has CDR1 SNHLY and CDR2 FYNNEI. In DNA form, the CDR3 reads TGTGCCAGCAGCGGTGGGGTGGGAAGCGGGGGACAGGAGACCCAGTACTTC. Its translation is CASSGGVGSGGQETQYF.

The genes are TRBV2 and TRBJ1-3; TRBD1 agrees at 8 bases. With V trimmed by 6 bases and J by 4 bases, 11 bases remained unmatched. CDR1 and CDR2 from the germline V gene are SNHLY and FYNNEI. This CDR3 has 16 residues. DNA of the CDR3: TGTGCCAGCAGACTAACCCAGGGGGCGAGCGGAAACACCATATATTTT. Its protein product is CASRLTQGASGNTIYF.

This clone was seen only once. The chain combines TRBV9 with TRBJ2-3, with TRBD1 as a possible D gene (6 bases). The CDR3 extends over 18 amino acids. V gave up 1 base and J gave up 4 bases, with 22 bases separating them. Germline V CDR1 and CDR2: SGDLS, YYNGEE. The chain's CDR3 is CASSVSTPRGYMPDTQYF. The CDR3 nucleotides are TGTGCCAGCAGCGTATCTACCCCTAGGGGGTATATGCCAGATACGCAGTATTTT.

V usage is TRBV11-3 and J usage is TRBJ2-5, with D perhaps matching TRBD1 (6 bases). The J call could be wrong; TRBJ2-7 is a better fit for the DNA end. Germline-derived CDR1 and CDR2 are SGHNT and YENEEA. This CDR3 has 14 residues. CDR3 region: CASSSDRQAYEQYF. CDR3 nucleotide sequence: TGTGCCAGCAGCTCGGACAGACAAGCCTACGAGCAGTACTTC.

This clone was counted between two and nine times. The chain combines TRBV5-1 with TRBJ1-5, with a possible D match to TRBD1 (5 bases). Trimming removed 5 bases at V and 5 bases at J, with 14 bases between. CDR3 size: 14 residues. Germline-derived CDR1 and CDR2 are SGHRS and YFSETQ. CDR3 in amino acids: CASRRDLTDQPQHF. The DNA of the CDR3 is TGCGCCAGCAGGCGGGACTTGACAGATCAGCCCCAGCATTTT. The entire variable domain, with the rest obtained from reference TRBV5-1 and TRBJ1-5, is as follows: KAGVTQTPRYLIKTRGQQVTLSCSPISGHRSVSWYQQTPGQGLQFLFEYFSETQRNKGNFPGRFSGRQFSNSRSEMNVSTLELGDSALYLCASRRDLTDQPQHFGDGTRLSIL.

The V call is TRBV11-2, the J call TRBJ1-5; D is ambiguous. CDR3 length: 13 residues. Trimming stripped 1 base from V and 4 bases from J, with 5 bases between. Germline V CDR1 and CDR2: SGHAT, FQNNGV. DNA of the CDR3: TGTGCCAGCAGCTTAGGTCAGAATCAGCCCCAGCATTTT. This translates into CASSLGQNQPQHF.

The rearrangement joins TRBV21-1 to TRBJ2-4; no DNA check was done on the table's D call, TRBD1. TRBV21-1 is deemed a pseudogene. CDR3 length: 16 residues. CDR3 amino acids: CASSKGKYPRADIQYF. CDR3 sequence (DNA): TGTGCCAGCAGCAAGGGTAAGTATCCCAGGGCAGACATTCAGTACTTC.

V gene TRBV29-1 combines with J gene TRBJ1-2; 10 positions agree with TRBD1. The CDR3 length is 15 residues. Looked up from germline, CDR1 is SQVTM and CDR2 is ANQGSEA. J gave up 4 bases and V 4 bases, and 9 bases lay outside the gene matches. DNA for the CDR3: TGCAGCGTTGGCGGGGGACAGGGGCGTTTCTATGGCTACACCTTC. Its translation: CSVGGGQGRFYGYTF.